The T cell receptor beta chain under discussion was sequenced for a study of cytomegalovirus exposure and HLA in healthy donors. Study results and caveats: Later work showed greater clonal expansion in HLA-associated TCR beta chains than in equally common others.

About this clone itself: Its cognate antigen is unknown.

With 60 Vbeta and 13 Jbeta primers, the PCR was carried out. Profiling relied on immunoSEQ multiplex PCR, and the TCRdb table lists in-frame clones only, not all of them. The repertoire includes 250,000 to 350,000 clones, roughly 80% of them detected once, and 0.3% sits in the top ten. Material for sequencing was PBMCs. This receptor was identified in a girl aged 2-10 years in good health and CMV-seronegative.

In DNA, the CDR3 is TGCGCCAGCAGCCAAGATCACGAGGCTAGCGGGTACTACGAGCAGTACTTC. Its translation: CASSQDHEASGYYEQYF. This chain joins TRBV4-1 and TRBJ2-7; 8 nucleotides align to TRBD2. This CDR3 region has 17 residues. Trimming at V came to 0 bases and at J to 3 bases, leaving 10 bases not matched to a gene. Germline V gene lookup returns CDR1 MGHRA and CDR2 YSYEKL.